One and the same sample provided the 30 T cell receptor beta chains below, sequenced in a study of shared clonotypes between healthy human individuals. Profiled with immunoSEQ multiplex PCR; TCRdb holds only in-frame clones, not every one. Of about 2.4 million clones in the sample, over 85% were seen once. Sequencing used naive CD4+ T cells sorted from blood. Sample subset: CD45RA+ positively selected. All receptors come from a man aged 18 to 30 in good health.

This rearrangement joins TRBV5-1 to TRBJ2-7; D assignment may be TRBD1 or TRBD2 (5 bases each). The V end was cut by 5 bases, the J end by 7 bases, with 25 bases between. The CDR3 length is 16 residues. CDR1 and CDR2 from the germline V gene are SGHRS and YFSETQ. The CDR3 sequence: CASRGDPDSDLSEQYF. In DNA form, the CDR3 reads TGCGCCAGCAGGGGGGATCCCGACAGTGACCTCTCGGAGCAGTACTTC.

V usage is TRBV11-2 and J usage is TRBJ1-4, with D possibly TRBD1 on 6 matching bases. Trimming cost V 5 bases and J 3 bases, with 10 bases left between them. The CDR3 runs to 14 residues. CDR1 and CDR2 from the germline V gene are SGHAT and FQNNGV. The CDR3 loop reads CASSPQGPNEKLFF. As DNA, the CDR3 is TGTGCCAGCAGCCCACAGGGCCCTAATGAAAAACTGTTTTTT.

The chain is built from TRBV6-6 and TRBJ1-1; D not resolved. This CDR3 spans 12 amino acids. Deletions cut 2 bases from V and 6 bases from J, with 7 bases between. From germline, CDR1 is MNHNY and CDR2 SVGAGI (reference sequence). The CDR3 sequence is CASSYAGAEAFF. DNA for the CDR3: TGTGCCAGCAGTTACGCCGGGGCTGAAGCTTTCTTT.

The V call is TRBV10-2, the J call TRBJ2-7, with a possible D match to TRBD2 (6 bases). The V gene lost 5 bases and the J gene lost 0 bases, with 17 bases spanning the gap. Germline V lookup: CDR1 WSHSY, CDR2 SAAADI. The CDR3 has 16 amino acids. The CDR3 loop is CASSTPSVLSSYEQYF. The CDR3 DNA follows: TGCGCCAGCAGTACCCCTAGCGTCCTGAGCTCCTACGAGCAGTACTTC.

Comment on this clone: At one end, the junction sequence differs from germline, possibly due to a read error. The same CDR3 is also encoded by other DNA sequences in this sample. V gene TRBV5-6 combines with J gene TRBJ1-6; 8 bases agree with TRBD1. The CDR3 is 13 residues long. CDR1 SGHDT and CDR2 YYEEEE come from the germline V gene. The CDR3 spells CASSLGAQDREVF. In nucleotides, the CDR3 is TGTGCCAGCAGCCTAGGGGCCCAGGACAGGGAGGTTTTT.

Remarks on this clone: At the DNA level, this CDR3 is encoded by other sequences in the same sample as well. The rearrangement uses TRBV5-1 and TRBJ1-2, with D hard to call. The CDR3 has 13 residues. Trimming took off 1 base at V and 2 bases at J, with 6 bases between the two ends. Germline CDR1 and CDR2: SGHRS and YFSETQ. For the CDR3, the DNA is TGCGCCAGCAGCTTGCCAGGAAACTATGGCTACACCTTC. The encoded protein is CASSLPGNYGYTF.

This sequence joins TRBV19 and TRBJ1-5; 9 bases align to TRBD1. The CDR3 runs 15 residues. In germline, CDR1 is LNHDA, CDR2 SQIVND (reference sequence). J lost 6 bases, V lost 9 bases, and 12 bases had no gene match. This CDR3 is CASRTGDQVVQPQHF. CDR3 in DNA: TGTGCCAGCAGGACAGGGGATCAAGTTGTTCAGCCCCAGCATTTT.

J is TRBJ1-4 and V is TRBV9; TRBD1 agrees at 8 bases. The CDR3 is made up of 16 amino acids. The V segment lost 0 bases and the J segment 2 bases; nucleotides outside the gene matches: 3. The germline V gene has CDR1 SGDLS and CDR2 YYNGEE. The CDR3 is CASSVGQGITNEKLFF. As DNA, the CDR3 is TGTGCCAGCAGCGTAGGACAGGGGATCACTAATGAAAAACTGTTTTTT.

The V call is TRBV7-2, the J call TRBJ2-5; unclear D gene. Germline V gene data show CDR1 as SGHTA and CDR2 as FQGNSA. Trimming removed 0 bases at V and 2 bases at J, with 10 bases between. The CDR3 length is 15 residues. The CDR3 loop reads CASSLAVTQQETQYF. The CDR3 nucleotides are TGTGCCAGCAGCTTAGCGGTGACTCAACAAGAGACCCAGTACTTC.

The V gene is TRBV5-4, the J gene TRBJ2-5, with TRBD1 identical over 7 bases. There are 14 residues in the CDR3. Germline assignment: CDR1 SGHNT and CDR2 YYREEE (reference sequence). Losses at the gene ends were 2 bases for V and 3 bases for J; bases not matched to a gene: 4. In nucleotides, the CDR3 is TGTGCCAGCAGCTTAAAAACAGGGGAAGAGACCCAGTACTTC. It translates to CASSLKTGEETQYF.

This clone was detected once. The chain couples TRBV7-8 to TRBJ2-3; 7 bases are shared with TRBD1. This CDR3 region has 15 residues. V dropped 2 bases and J dropped 3; count of bases not matched to a gene: 5. CDR1 and CDR2 from the germline V gene are SGHVS and FQNEAQ. The CDR3 DNA sequence: TGTGCCAGCAGCTTATATAAGGGGGCTACAGATACGCAGTATTTT. It yields the protein CASSLYKGATDTQYF.

The chain has TRBV10-3 and TRBJ2-3, with D hard to call. CDR3 size: 13 residues. The ends were cut back, 8 bases at V and 1 base at J, with 10 bases in the middle. Germline lookup yields CDR1 ENHRY and CDR2 SYGVKD. CDR3 sequence reads: CAIGIGGTDTQYF. The CDR3 DNA reads as TGTGCCATCGGAATCGGCGGCACAGATACGCAGTATTTT.

This chain connects TRBV5-6 to TRBJ1-2; D may be TRBD1 (5 bases). V lost 0 bases, J lost 7 bases, and 19 bases lay in between. The CDR3 runs 16 residues. Germline V gene sequence: CDR1 SGHDT, CDR2 YYEEEE. The CDR3, as DNA: TGTGCCAGCAGCTTGGCCTTAGGGGCGAGTATCGGTGGCTACACCTTC. Its translation: CASSLALGASIGGYTF.

This rearrangement joins TRBV7-3 to TRBJ2-1; 11 bases line up with TRBD1. V trimming: 2 bases; J trimming: 6 bases; junction bases outside the gene matches: 3. CDR3 length equals 15 residues. Per the germline V gene, CDR1 is SGHTA and CDR2 is FQGTGA. The CDR3 nucleotides are TGTGCCAGCAGCTTAGGGACAGGGGGTTTCAATGAGCAGTTCTTC. Residues: CASSLGTGGFNEQFF.

Concerning this clone itself: The junction shows a germline mismatch at one end, possibly a read error. This sequence joins TRBV25-1 and TRBJ2-5; 9 nucleotides agree with TRBD2. The germline V gene has CDR1 MGHDK and CDR2 SYGVNS. The CDR3 has 15 amino acids. CDR3 protein: CASNEGGRGTETQYF. Here the CDR3 DNA reads TGTGCCAGCAATGAAGGCGGGAGGGGTACAGAGACCCAGTACTTC.

The chain recombines TRBV18 with TRBJ2-2; D is uncertain. Germline CDR1 KGHSH, CDR2 LQKENI. The CDR3 runs to 15 residues. V was cut by 2 bases and J by 5 bases, with 12 bases left in between. The CDR3 region is CASSPADLRTGELFF. The CDR3 region has the DNA TGTGCCAGCTCACCAGCCGACCTTAGAACCGGGGAGCTGTTTTTT.

The chain has TRBV9 and TRBJ2-5; D is perhaps TRBD2 (6 bases). V lost 0 bases and J 2 bases, leaving 14 bases between the germline ends. The CDR3 is made up of 16 amino acids. Germline V CDR1 and CDR2: SGDLS, YYNGEE. CDR3 protein: CASSVDPGGGQETQYF. As DNA, the CDR3 is TGTGCCAGCAGCGTAGACCCAGGCGGAGGGCAAGAGACCCAGTACTTC.

The gene calls are TRBV11-3 and TRBJ2-3; TRBD2 agrees at 7 bases. Germline-derived CDR1 and CDR2 are SGHNT and YENEEA. The CDR3 consists of 15 residues. The V gene end was trimmed by 2 bases and the J gene end by 5 bases; junction bases not matched to a gene: 7. CDR3 sequence reads: CASSLISGGVDTQYF. CDR3 in DNA: TGTGCCAGCAGCTTAATCTCGGGGGGAGTAGATACGCAGTATTTT.

The chain combines TRBV5-6 with TRBJ2-1, with D possibly matching TRBD2 (6 bases). With 2 bases removed from V and 8 bases from J, the gap between germline ends came to 11 bases. The germline V gene has CDR1 SGHDT and CDR2 YYEEEE. The CDR3 runs to 13 residues. The CDR3 protein is CASSFGGLDEQFF. In nucleotides, the CDR3 is TGTGCCAGCAGCTTTGGGGGGTTGGATGAGCAGTTCTTC.

The chain uses TRBV6-1 and TRBJ1-1, with 12 positions matching TRBD1. The CDR3 spans 19 residues. From germline, CDR1 is MNHNS and CDR2 SASEGT. Trimming cost V 2 bases and J 6 bases; bases outside gene matches: 16. The CDR3 bases are TGTGCCAGCAGTGAACGACCCGGGACAGGGGGCAGGGGGTTCTCTGAAGCTTTCTTT. Amino acid sequence: CASSERPGTGGRGFSEAFF.

The chain combines TRBV11-1 with TRBJ2-7; no definite D call. Per the germline V gene, CDR1 is SGHAT and CDR2 is FQDESV (reference sequence). Trimming removed 5 bases from V and 2 bases from J, with 13 bases in between. The CDR3 contains 14 residues. In DNA form, the CDR3 reads TGTGCCAGCAGCCGTTCCGACGGTGCCTACGAGCAGTACTTC. The encoded protein is CASSRSDGAYEQYF. Full variable domain (remainder filled in from reference TRBV11-1 and TRBJ2-7): EAEVAQSPRYKITEKSQAVAFWCDPISGHATLYWYRQILGQGPELLVQFQDESVVDDSQLPKDRFSAERLKGVDSTLKIQPAELGDSAMYLCASSRSDGAYEQYFGPGTRLTVT.

CDR3 DNA sequence: TGCGCCAGCAGCCTTACTAGCGGGACCATCAATGAGCAGTTCTTC. It codes for CASSLTSGTINEQFF. The gene calls are TRBV5-1 and TRBJ2-1; 10 nucleotides agree with TRBD2. From germline, CDR1 is SGHRS and CDR2 YFSETQ. The ends lost 4 bases at V and 6 bases at J; junction bases unmatched: 7. The CDR3 contains 15 residues.

This chain connects TRBV7-2 to TRBJ2-5, with a possible D match to TRBD1 (5 bases). The J call may not be correct, given that the DNA end is closer to TRBJ2-7. Germline V gene data show CDR1 as SGHTA and CDR2 as FQGNSA. This CDR3 has 15 amino acids. Written as DNA, the CDR3 is TGTGCCAGCAGCCCCCGGCAGGGTGAGTGGAACGAGCAGTACTTC. It translates to CASSPRQGEWNEQYF.

The rearrangement joins TRBV11-2 to TRBJ2-7; unclear D gene. Germline CDR1 and CDR2: SGHAT and FQNNGV. The length of the CDR3 is 11 residues. V lost 4 bases, J lost 4 bases, and 5 bases lay in between. In DNA, the CDR3 is TGTGCCAGCAGCTCCGGGTACGAGCAGTACTTC. Translation gives CASSSGYEQYF.

This clone was found once. The chain couples TRBV28 to TRBJ1-2, with TRBD1 identical over 10 bases. The CDR3 sequence is 13 residues long. CDR1 is MDHEN and CDR2 is SYDVKM in the germline V gene. Trimming cost V 10 bases and J 8 bases; bases outside gene matches: 10. This CDR3 is CATLIGTGVGYTF. For the CDR3, the DNA is TGTGCCACCCTTATAGGGACAGGGGTCGGCTACACCTTC.

This chain uses TRBV28 with TRBJ1-4; D remains ambiguous. The CDR3 is 15 amino acids. V lost 2 bases and J 7 bases, leaving 14 bases between the germline ends. Germline V gene lookup returns CDR1 MDHEN and CDR2 SYDVKM. For the CDR3, the DNA is TGTGCCAGCAGTTTACCCGACATAGGCAGTGAAAAACTGTTTTTT. Residues: CASSLPDIGSEKLFF.

DNA for the CDR3: TGTGCCATCAGGACGCCCTATCCCCAATACGAGCAGTACTTC. It is translated as CAIRTPYPQYEQYF. This chain joins TRBV10-3 and TRBJ2-7; D ambiguous. CDR1 ENHRY and CDR2 SYGVKD come from the germline V gene. This CDR3 is 14 amino acids long. V lost 6 bases, J lost 4 bases, and 16 bases lay in between.

Regarding this clone: Other DNA sequences within the sample encode an identical CDR3. CDR3 nucleotide sequence: TGCGCCAGCAGCTTGGAGGGTCTAGCGGGCACAGATACGCAGTATTTT. Its translation is CASSLEGLAGTDTQYF. The chain carries TRBV5-1 and TRBJ2-3, with 7 bases identical to TRBD2. The germline V gene encodes CDR1 SGHRS and CDR2 YFSETQ. This CDR3 is 16 amino acids long. V dropped 0 bases and J dropped 1; count of bases not matched to a gene: 5.

This clone is a singleton in its sample. The genes are TRBV30 and TRBJ1-5, with 7 bases aligning to TRBD1. V lost 3 bases to trimming and J lost 0 bases; unmatched junction nucleotides: 8. There are 16 residues in the CDR3. Germline V lookup: CDR1 GTSNPN, CDR2 SVGIG (reference sequence). In nucleotides, the CDR3 is TGTGCCTGGAGAGAGACAGGGTTCTATAGCAATCAGCCCCAGCATTTT. Translation gives CAWRETGFYSNQPQHF.

V usage is TRBV28 and J usage is TRBJ2-3; D gene uncertain. Between the trimmed V and J ends, which lost 2 bases and 3 bases, there was a span of 12 bases. The CDR3 loop spans 15 amino acids. Per germline, CDR1 MDHEN and CDR2 SYDVKM. CDR3 DNA: TGTGCCAGCAGTTTACTGTCGCTAGGTACAGATACGCAGTATTTT. This codes for CASSLLSLGTDTQYF.